These T cell receptor beta chains were read from a single sample in a study of cytomegalovirus exposure and HLA in healthy donors. The table came from immunoSEQ multiplex PCR; TCRdb's copy has only in-frame clones and leaves some out. This sample's clone table lists roughly 200,000 clones. The sequenced material came from PBMCs. The receptor set was obtained from a girl aged 2 to 9 in good health and CMV-seropositive. Each CDR3 is given without its conserved first and last residue.

J gene: TRBJ2-2
V gene: TRBV6-1
CDR3 protein: ASSDLEGGITGELF

J gene: TRBJ2-1
V gene: TRBV5-1
CDR3 protein: ASSIRLAGFGRPPEQF

J gene: TRBJ2-7
V gene: TRBV19
CDR3 protein: ASSRGLVGYEQY

J gene: TRBJ1-2
V gene: TRBV10-3
CDR3 protein: AISVVRDLGNGYT

J gene: TRBJ2-1
V gene: TRBV4-2
CDR3 protein: ASRLSGNEQF

J gene: TRBJ2-7
V gene: TRBV9
CDR3 protein: ASSPHGQADYEQY

J gene: TRBJ1-1
V gene: TRBV7-8
CDR3 protein: ASSLASMKGSNTEAF

J gene: TRBJ1-5
V gene: TRBV5-5
CDR3 protein: ASSMGVGGVSQPQH

J gene: TRBJ2-1
V gene: TRBV11-2
CDR3 protein: ASSPDRVDEQF

J gene: TRBJ2-3
V gene: TRBV4-1
CDR3 protein: ASSQDAGARTDTQY

J gene: TRBJ2-1
V gene: TRBV6-1
CDR3 protein: ASSIAGGQDEQF

J gene: TRBJ1-1
V gene: TRBV10-1
CDR3 protein: ASGQQGENTEAF

J gene: TRBJ1-2
V gene: TRBV6-5
CDR3 protein: ASSKTGESQGYT

J gene: TRBJ2-7
V gene: TRBV28
CDR3 protein: ASSLVAGSGYEQY

J gene: TRBJ2-7
V gene: TRBV27
CDR3 protein: ASSFFRSSYEQY

J gene: TRBJ2-7
V gene: TRBV20-1
CDR3 protein: SALERYEQY

J gene: TRBJ2-1
V gene: TRBV4-2
CDR3 protein: ASSQVSASGSITASEQF

J gene: TRBJ1-5
V gene: TRBV28
CDR3 protein: ASSLRGGYSNQPQH

J gene: TRBJ1-2
V gene: TRBV30
CDR3 protein: AWIGDRTDGYT

J gene: TRBJ2-1
V gene: TRBV5-3
CDR3 protein: ARSLGSGRLNEQF

J gene: TRBJ1-5
V gene: TRBV18
CDR3 protein: ASSPEIGNQPQH

J gene: TRBJ2-3
V gene: TRBV28
CDR3 protein: ASTTGAVDGTDTQY

J gene: TRBJ2-3
V gene: TRBV5-6
CDR3 protein: ASSLEGGPSTDTQY

J gene: TRBJ2-7
V gene: TRBV13
CDR3 protein: ASSAGLYYEQY

J gene: TRBJ2-7
V gene: TRBV5-6
CDR3 protein: ASSHTGTEQY

J gene: TRBJ2-7
V gene: TRBV27
CDR3 protein: ASSFGTETLIY

J gene: TRBJ1-1
V gene: TRBV7-2
CDR3 protein: ASSLLELYTPEAF

J gene: TRBJ2-7
V gene: TRBV16
CDR3 protein: ASSQSDPSGYYEQY

J gene: TRBJ1-5
V gene: TRBV6-1
CDR3 protein: ASSETQGYNQPQH

J gene: TRBJ2-1
V gene: TRBV7-9
CDR3 protein: ASRGAKTALGLNEQF

J gene: TRBJ2-7
V gene: TRBV2
CDR3 protein: ASNPPELAALSYEQY

J gene: TRBJ2-1
V gene: TRBV4-2
CDR3 protein: ASSLQLAVRLNEQF

J gene: TRBJ2-1
V gene: TRBV18
CDR3 protein: ASSPGQALNEQF

J gene: TRBJ2-7
V gene: TRBV5-5
CDR3 protein: ASKDRDYEQY

J gene: TRBJ1-1
V gene: TRBV5-1
CDR3 protein: ASSLEGPSNTEAF